The following is a T cell receptor (beta chain) sequence with its context. This specimen belongs to a study of T cell changes during pregnancy in multiple sclerosis. This CDR3 comprises 14 residues. Germline V CDR1 and CDR2: SGHTA, FQGNSA. V was clipped by 5 bases and J by 3 bases; unmatched bases: 3. TCRdb keeps only in-frame clones here, not all; method: immunoSEQ multiplex PCR. The table has roughly 93,000 clones, almost 95% seen once; the top ten hold just over 2%. V and J are TRBV7-2 and TRBJ1-5; 8 bases are shared with TRBD1. The TCR originated in a female donor with multiple sclerosis, enrolled in a pregnancy study. The sample consisted of peripheral blood, taken after pregnancy. Written as DNA, the CDR3 is TGTGCCAGCAGCGTGACAGGGGACAATCAGCCCCAGCATTTT. As protein: CASSVTGDNQPQHF.